The following is a T cell receptor beta chain sequence with its context. The clone's antigen remains unknown. No per-base quality is available; no much larger clone lies one base away. These data belong to a study of shared clonotypes between healthy human individuals (dated by TCRdb to about 2020). Some background on the complete study: The cohort comprised a couple of women and a few men aged 18 to 49 years. For each donor, CD4 naive and CD4 memory were each run on three plates, CD8 naive on two plates, and CD8 memory on one plate. To estimate repertoire size and how much clonotypes are shared between individuals, the study performed deep sequencing of blood TCR repertoires from about five healthy adults. To increase sequencing depth and limit assay-specific biases, different laboratories used diverse techniques to prepare libraries and sequence TCR repertoires. Each donor's leukapheresis produced roughly between about 0.85 and 10 billion PBMCs. Broad study findings and their caveats: Naive subsets generally had larger estimated clonotype richness than memory subsets. Sharing across a handful of donors was observed for around 5% of naive CD4, about 4% of naive CD8, roughly 2.3% of memory CD4, and about 0.39% of memory CD8 clonotypes. Rarefaction of sorted-subset datasets indicated incomplete sequencing despite the large sequencing depth. Compared with non-shared clonotypes, the clonotypes found in all four sorted-subset donors had higher generation probabilities. The small number of donors limited the genetic and exposure-history diversity represented. Pairwise subsampling led to the expectation that sequencing depth would affect the degree of clonotype sharing among donors. Sampling was restricted to blood, and TCR repertoires in tissues likely differ from the TCR repertoires found in blood.

CDR1 and CDR2, looked up from the germline V gene, are MNHEY and SVGAGI. Including cysteine and phenylalanine, the CDR3 has 14 amino acids. Only CDR3 DNA is held: 42 bases, read in frame from base 1. The junction shows trimming of 4 bases on V and 0 bases on J, plus 8 bases between the germline ends. Donors were healthy HIV-negative adults with no recently reported acute infections or vaccinations. Every donor was a Caucasian adult residing in Nashville, Tennessee, USA. Magnetic negative selection was used to enrich CD4+ T cells, after which naive cells were positively selected on CD45RA and the negative fraction became the memory subset. Blood was collected by leukapheresis, and PBMCs were isolated by Ficoll-Histopaque density gradient centrifugation and then cryopreserved in liquid nitrogen vapor phase. Analytical flow cytometry was used to check the purity and quantity of each magnetically sorted T cell population. Genomic DNA was isolated from each sorted fraction and quantified by UV absorbance on a Nanodrop 2000c.

TCR CDR3 regions were amplified from genomic DNA by multiplex PCR using the deep immunoSEQ assay. Genomic DNA extracted from each cell subset was distributed evenly over all wells of several immunoSEQ 96-well plates, and each plate served as one replicate. For sorted subsets, 150 to 250 ng genomic DNA, equal to 30,000 or so T cell genomes, was loaded into each replicate PCR. The purified libraries were quantified using a Qubit 3.0 fluorometer, sized with a Bioanalyzer 2100, and then quantified again using the KAPA Library Quantification kit. Every immunoSEQ 96-well plate was sequenced on a dedicated single-read 150-cycle Illumina NextSeq 550 flow cell. The authors' pipeline ran thus. Because the immunoSEQ output included only junctional sequences and no quality scores, the filtering could not be the same as the filtering used for full-length reads. Sequences were annotated with PyIR, a Python wrapper for IgBLAST v1.9, and V/J genes and CDR3 were assigned using IMGT germline references. Reads with weak V/J assignments (E-value above 1e-6), missing CDR3, stop codons, out-of-frame junctions, or ambiguous translated residues were removed. V3J clonotypes were defined as sequences sharing an identical inferred V gene, J gene, and CDR3 amino acid sequence. The percentage overlap between two repertoires was calculated by dividing the number of shared unique clonotypes by the size of the smaller repertoire. Repertoire richness was assessed with RTK rarefaction, the Chao1 estimator, and Recon v2.1 estimates of unobserved clonotypes. Generation probabilities for all TCRbeta clonotypes obtained by the gDNA method from four donors were computed using OLGA. Entries here come from immuneACCESS through TCRdb and include only in-frame sequences with V and J called. Some clones fail to appear in such tables; in the studies checked, an unresolved V gene covers under half of the shortfall, and the cause of the remainder is unknown. V and J calls and clone size follow that table, whereas D and trimming were derived from the DNA. The sample contains some 2.1 million clones, roughly 95% of them found a single time. The biggest ten clones account for about 0.13% of the sample.

Recombination connected TRBV6-5 to TRBJ2-3, with no confident D gene call. The TCR sequence derives from a man younger than 30 in good health. Sequences were obtained from naive CD4+ T cells sorted from blood. The intended sense of this specimen's cell subset or site label: CD45RA+ positively selected. The DNA sequence reads TGTGCCAGCAGTTGGAGCTCTAGCACAGATACGCAGTATTTT. Its amino acids are CASSWSSSTDTQYF.